This T cell receptor (beta chain) stems from a study of blood T cell repertoires in COVID-19. About the research overall: From the United States, Italy and Spain came samples of acute and convalescent COVID-19. In each case, the material was cDNA or gDNA derived from T cells, B-cell-depleted T cells, or PBMCs.

This clone was counted once. Germline V CDR1 and CDR2: LGHNA, YNFKEQ. The junction had 1 base not matched to a gene; V was cut back by 8 bases and J by 7 bases. The CDR3 is 11 amino acids. Under the authors' procedure: Estimation of nucleated cell counts was performed using reference gene primer amplification. The table came from immunoSEQ multiplex PCR; TCRdb's copy has only in-frame clones and leaves some out. V and J calls and clone size are copied from that table; D and trimming were computed from the DNA. In the table there are about 220,000 clones, 83% of which are singletons. V and J are TRBV4-2 and TRBJ2-1, with 8 bases that match TRBD2. The sample consisted of peripheral blood. The TCR comes from a woman aged 35 to 49 with active or convalescent COVID-19. Here the CDR3 reads CASGLANEQFF. DNA for the CDR3: TGTGCCAGCGGACTAGCTAATGAGCAGTTCTTC.